This T cell receptor beta chain came from a study of shared clonotypes between healthy human individuals. Notes on the study in general: Read depth was anticipated to influence clonotype sharing among donors. Exclusively blood specimens were collected; tissue repertoires likely differ.

This CDR3 is 16 amino acids long. Germline V lookup: CDR1 SGHTA, CDR2 FQGNSA. V dropped 3 bases and J dropped 5; count of bases not matched to a gene: 9. Tens of thousands of T cell genomes (around 0.2 ug DNA) went into each sorted-subset replicate. Profiling relied on immunoSEQ multiplex PCR, and the TCRdb table lists in-frame clones only, not all of them. This sample has about 2.4 million clones, with 80% to 95% found just once. This clone was observed once. Its antigen is unidentified. This clonotype was sampled from a man aged 18 to 29 in good health. Some clones in this sample may be carry-over from other donors' samples. The material sequenced was naive CD4+ T cells from PBMCs. The subset was: CD45RA+ positively selected. The chain employs TRBV7-2 and TRBJ1-5, with 8 nucleotides matching TRBD1. DNA of the CDR3: TGTGCCAGCAGCTTGGACGCAGGGGGCTTCGATCAGCCCCAGCATTTT. This codes for CASSLDAGGFDQPQHF.